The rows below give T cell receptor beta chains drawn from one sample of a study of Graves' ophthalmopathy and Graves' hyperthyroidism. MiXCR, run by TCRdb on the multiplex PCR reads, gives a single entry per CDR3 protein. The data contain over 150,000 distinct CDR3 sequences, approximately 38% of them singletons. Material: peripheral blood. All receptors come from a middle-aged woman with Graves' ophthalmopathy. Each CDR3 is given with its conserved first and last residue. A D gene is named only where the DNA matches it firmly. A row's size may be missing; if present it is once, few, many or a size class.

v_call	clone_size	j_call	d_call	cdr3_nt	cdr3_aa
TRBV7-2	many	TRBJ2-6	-	TGTGCCAGCAGGATCGGCGGTGGGGCCAACGTCCTGACTTTC	CASRIGGGANVLTF
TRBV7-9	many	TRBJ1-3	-	TGTGCCAGCAGCTTAGTTGGCTCTGGAAACACCATATATTTT	CASSLVGSGNTIYF
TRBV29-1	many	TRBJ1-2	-	TGCAGCGTTGAAGTAGGGGATGGCTACACCTTC	CSVEVGDGYTF
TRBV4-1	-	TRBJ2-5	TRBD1	TGCGCCAGCAGCCAACAGGGGGCGGGAGAGACCCAGTACTTC	CASSQQGAGETQYF
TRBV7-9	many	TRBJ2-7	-	TGTGCCAGACGACGGGACTCCCGAGGTCAGAGCAGGTACTTC	CARRRDSRGQSRYF
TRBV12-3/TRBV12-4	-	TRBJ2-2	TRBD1	TGTGCCGGCCACAATCCAGGGGGCATTACCGGGGAGCTGTTTTTT	CAGHNPGGITGELFF
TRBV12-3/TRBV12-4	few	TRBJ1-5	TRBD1	TGTGCCAGCAGTCGGACAGGGGGCCATTTTCAGCCCCAGCATTTT	CASSRTGGHFQPQHF
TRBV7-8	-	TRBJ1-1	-	TGTGCCAGCAGCCGGACACCCACTGAAGCTTTCTTT	CASSRTPTEAFF
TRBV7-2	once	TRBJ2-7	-	TGTGCCAGCAGATTGGACCAGGCCTACGAGCAGTACTTC	CASRLDQAYEQYF
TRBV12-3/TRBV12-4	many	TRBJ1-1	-	TGTGCCAGCAGGCCTTTTATGAACACTGAAGCTTTCTTT	CASRPFMNTEAFF
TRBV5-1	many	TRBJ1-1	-	TGCGCCAGCAGCTTGGTACAGGGTGATACTGAAGCTTTCTTT	CASSLVQGDTEAFF
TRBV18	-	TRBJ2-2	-	TGTGCCAGCTCACCACGACAGCTAGACACCGGGGAGCTGTTTTTT	CASSPRQLDTGELFF
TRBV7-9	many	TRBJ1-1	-	TGTGCCAGCAGCATAGCCAACACTGAAGCTTTCTTT	CASSIANTEAFF
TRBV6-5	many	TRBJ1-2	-	TGTGCCAGCAGTTCCAAAGCTCCCAGCTATGGCTACACCTTC	CASSSKAPSYGYTF
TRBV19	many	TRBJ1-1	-	TGTGCCAGTAGTATCTCAGGGGCAACGACGGAAGCTTTCTTT	CASSISGATTEAFF
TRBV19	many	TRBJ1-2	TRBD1	TGTGCCAGTAGGTTTACAGGGGCCAGGGGCTATAGCTACACCTTC	CASRFTGARGYSYTF
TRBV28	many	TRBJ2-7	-	TGTGCCAGCAGTTACCCCCGTTTAGGGGTGGGGCAGTACTTC	CASSYPRLGVGQYF
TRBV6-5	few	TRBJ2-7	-	TGTGCCAGCAGTTACGTGGTGGGTTGGGAGCAGTACTTC	CASSYVVGWEQYF
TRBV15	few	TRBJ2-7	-	TGTGCCACCAGCAGATTCGGATCCTACGAGCAGTACTTC	CATSRFGSYEQYF
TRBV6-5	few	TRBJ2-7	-	TGTGCCAGCAGTTGGGCTCAGAGACCCTACGAGCAGTACTTC	CASSWAQRPYEQYF
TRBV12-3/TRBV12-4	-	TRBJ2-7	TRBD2	TGTGCCAGCAGGCTAGCGGGAGGTCCCTACGAGCAGTACTTC	CASRLAGGPYEQYF
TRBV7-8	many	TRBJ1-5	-	TGTGCCAGCAGCTTAGCAGGGTTGCAGGATCAGCCCCAGCATTTT	CASSLAGLQDQPQHF
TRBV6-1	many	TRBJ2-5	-	TGTGCCAGCAGTGGGACTTATCAAGAGACCCAGTACTTC	CASSGTYQETQYF
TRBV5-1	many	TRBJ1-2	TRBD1	TGCGCCAGCAGCTTGTATGTGAGGGACAGCACTTATGGCTACACCTTC	CASSLYVRDSTYGYTF
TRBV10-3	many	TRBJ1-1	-	TGTGCCATCAGGGGTGAGGGTCCAGAAGCTTTCTTT	CAIRGEGPEAFF
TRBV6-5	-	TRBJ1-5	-	TGTGCCAGCAGTTACGGGACACGGAAAAGCAATCAGCCCCAGCATTTT	CASSYGTRKSNQPQHF